The 11 T cell receptor beta chains listed next were all sequenced from one sample in a study of T-cell memory formation after mild COVID-19. TCRdb fed the 5' RACE reads into MiXCR, producing one record per CDR3 protein. The table has about 82,000 distinct CDR3 sequences, around 13% seen once. Source material: PBMCs or a T cell subset sorted from them (not recorded which). The source is a man younger than 35 who had mild COVID-19 (a few samples of this study predate the infection). Cell type and time point are not known.

The V and J genes are TRBV29-1 and TRBJ2-7; possibly TRBD1 or TRBD2 for D (5 bases each). The CDR3 contains 14 residues. Per the germline V gene, CDR1 is SQVTM and CDR2 is ANQGSEA. Trimming removed 6 bases at V and 2 bases at J, with 17 bases between. DNA for the CDR3: TGCAGCGTGGAAACCGGGACGGCCCCCTACGAGCAGTACTTC. This encodes CSVETGTAPYEQYF.

This clonotype was observed a handful of times. The chain carries TRBV5-5 and TRBJ2-1; unclear D gene. Germline loops: CDR1 SGHKS, CDR2 YYEKEE (reference sequence). The CDR3 has 15 residues. Deletions cut 4 bases from V and 2 bases from J, with 13 bases between. CDR3 protein: CASSESPRAYNEQFF. For the CDR3, the DNA is TGTGCCAGCAGCGAAAGCCCCCGGGCCTACAATGAGCAGTTCTTC.

A remark on this clonotype: This could be a read error, since a much larger clone is one nucleotide away. This chain links TRBV6-6 with TRBJ2-5; 7 nucleotides align to TRBD1. The germline V gene encodes CDR1 MNHNY and CDR2 SVGAGI (reference sequence). The CDR3 totals 16 residues. CDR3 nucleotide sequence: TGTGCCAGCAGTAAGGGACAGTCAATCTCCCTTGAGAACCAGTACTTC. Translating it yields CASSKGQSISLENQYF.

The gene calls are TRBV3-1 and TRBJ2-2; D ambiguous. The CDR3 consists of 15 residues. V was clipped by 4 bases and J by 0 bases, with 9 bases between them. The germline V gene encodes CDR1 LGHDT and CDR2 YNNKEL (reference sequence). The CDR3 DNA reads as TGTGCCAGCAGCCCCCGCGAGGCGAACACCGGGGAGCTGTTTTTT. It encodes CASSPREANTGELFF.

The chain uses TRBV7-8 and TRBJ2-2; 12 bases map to TRBD2. V dropped 4 bases and J dropped 9; count of bases not matched to a gene: 18. Germline CDR1 and CDR2: SGHVS and FQNEAQ. The CDR3 has 19 amino acids. The CDR3 loop is CASSYPRTSGVGVHRELFF. The CDR3 DNA reads as TGTGCCAGCAGCTACCCTCGGACTAGCGGGGTCGGAGTCCACCGGGAGCTGTTTTTT.

The rearrangement links TRBV29-1 to TRBJ2-1; 7 positions match TRBD1. V gave up 4 bases and J gave up 2 bases; unmatched junction bases: 11. The CDR3 runs 16 residues. CDR1 and CDR2 (germline): SQVTM, ANQGSEA. This chain's CDR3 is CSVARIRTGAYNEQFF. CDR3 nucleotide sequence: TGCAGCGTTGCGCGGATCCGGACAGGCGCCTACAATGAGCAGTTCTTC.

The chain has TRBV29-1 and TRBJ2-1; the D gene could be TRBD1 or TRBD2 (5 bases each). Trimming left V 7 bases short and J 5 bases short, with 9 bases between. The CDR3 consists of 11 residues. CDR1 is SQVTM, CDR2 ANQGSEA, per germline. CDR3 in amino acids: CSGGLDNEQFF. Here the CDR3 DNA reads TGCAGCGGGGGGTTGGACAATGAGCAGTTCTTC.

The table lists this clonotype with a few counts. The rearrangement links TRBV19 to TRBJ2-1, with 10 positions matching TRBD2. The germline V gene encodes CDR1 LNHDA and CDR2 SQIVND (reference sequence). J gave up 10 bases and V 1 base, and 4 bases lay outside the gene matches. CDR3 length equals 14 residues. CDR3 protein: CASSIAASGREQFF. The CDR3 coding sequence is TGTGCCAGTAGTATAGCGGCTAGCGGGAGAGAGCAGTTCTTC.

Only a few counts were recorded for this clonotype. V gene TRBV5-6 combines with J gene TRBJ2-5; D is perhaps TRBD1 (6 bases). Between the trimmed V and J ends, which lost 2 bases and 3 bases, there was a span of 11 bases. There are 14 residues in the CDR3. From germline, CDR1 is SGHDT and CDR2 YYEEEE. CDR3 amino acids: CASSFGQGKETQYF. The CDR3 nucleotides read TGTGCCAGCAGCTTTGGGCAGGGGAAAGAGACCCAGTACTTC.

The rearrangement joins TRBV7-2 to TRBJ1-1, with D unresolved. The V gene's germline CDR1 is SGHTA and CDR2 FQGNSA. V was cut by 6 bases and J by 1 base, with 6 bases left in between. This CDR3 region has 12 residues. As DNA, the CDR3 is TGTGCCAGCAGGCCTCCGAACACTGAAGCTTTCTTT. It codes for CASRPPNTEAFF. The whole variable domain, remainder taken from reference TRBV7-2 and TRBJ1-1, is GAGVSQSPSNKVTEKGKDVELRCDPISGHTALYWYRQSLGQGLEFLIYFQGNSAPDKSGLPSDRFSAERTGGSVSTLTIQRTQQEDSAVYLCASRPPNTEAFFGQGTRLTVV.

This rearrangement joins TRBV12-3 or TRBV12-4 to TRBJ1-1, with unresolved D. The CDR3 sequence is 14 residues long. With 3 bases removed from V and 3 bases from J, the gap between germline ends came to 11 bases. The CDR3 DNA reads TGTGCCAGCAGTTTTGTGGGCGCGGACACTGAAGCTTTCTTT. Protein sequence: CASSFVGADTEAFF.